One T cell receptor beta chain is described in this entry. Original handling: Researchers report that nucleated cell counts were estimated from reference gene primer amplification. The table came from immunoSEQ multiplex PCR; TCRdb's copy has only in-frame clones and leaves some out. The V and J calls and clone size were taken over from that table, and D and trimming were inferred from the DNA. The table has some 260,000 clones, around 82% seen once. Germline V gene sequence: CDR1 SGHVS, CDR2 FNYEAQ. Trimming removed 1 base from V and 7 bases from J, with 14 bases in between. The CDR3 runs to 14 residues. These data are taken from a study of blood T cell repertoires in COVID-19. For the study at large: The United States, Italy and Spain provided the acute and convalescent COVID-19 samples. The analysed material was cDNA or gDNA that came from T cells, B-cell-depleted T cells, or PBMCs.

The sample taken for sequencing was peripheral blood. The receptor was isolated from a woman aged 18-35 years with acute or convalescent COVID-19. The chain carries TRBV7-6 and TRBJ2-7; D uncertain. CDR3 coding DNA: TGTGCCAGCAGCTTAGGAGGAGCCCCGGAGGAGCAGTACTTC. It encodes CASSLGGAPEEQYF.